The sequence of this T cell receptor (beta chain) was determined in a study of T cells in Graves' hyperthyroidism and ophthalmopathy. Amplification targeted TCR beta CDR3 regions from RNA transcripts. A set of HTBI primers served as the primers for a first-round RT-PCR of the TCR CDR3. TCRdb recomputed calls from the multiplex PCR reads with MiXCR, one row per CDR3 protein. This repertoire shows about 250,000 distinct CDR3 sequences, approximately 23% found once; its top ten account for roughly 60%. The CDR3 is 16 amino acids. CDR1 MNHEY and CDR2 SMNVEV come from the germline V gene (reference sequence). Trimming took 3 bases from V and 9 from J; bases not matched to a gene: 12. The study included ophthalmopathy patients with Clinical Activity Score at least 3, NOSPECS grade at least 4 and duration under 3 months.

The clonotype comes from a man aged 25 to 40 with Graves' ophthalmopathy. The chain couples TRBV27 to TRBJ2-7, with 12 bases identical to TRBD2. Material for sequencing was blood. In DNA, the CDR3 is TGTGCCAGCAGTTTCCCGTCGACTAGCGGGAGCCTAGTGCAGTACTTC. Its protein is CASSFPSTSGSLVQYF.